Below are 26 T cell receptor beta chains sequenced from a single sample in a study of human T cells and chemical hapten exposure. Time point of the sample: pre-sensitization, week 0. Treatment in this sample: therapeutic diphenylcyclopropenone sensitization with weekly scalp DPC. MiXCR, run by TCRdb on the RACE reads, gives a single entry per CDR3 protein. Of some 330,000 distinct CDR3 sequences in the sample, 5% to 6.5% are singletons; the top ten hold about 8.7%. The sample here was whole blood, taken in connection with sensitization to the hapten diphenylcyclopropenone (DPC). Receptor source: a woman under 30 with alopecia areata. Some clones in this sample may be carry-over from other donors' samples.

V and J are TRBV7-6 and TRBJ1-1, with 7 bases fitting TRBD1. Germline V gene sequence: CDR1 SGHVS, CDR2 FNYEAQ. CDR3 length: 15 amino acids. The ends lost 5 bases at V and 1 base at J; junction bases unmatched: 7. CDR3 DNA sequence: TGTGCCAGCAGCAGAAGACAGGGAACGAACACTGAAGCTTTCTTT. Residues: CASSRRQGTNTEAFF. The full variable domain, in which reference TRBV7-6 and TRBJ1-1 provide the parts outside the CDR3, is GAGVSQSPRYKVTKRGQDVALRCDPISGHVSLYWYRQALGQGPEFLTYFNYEAQQDKSGLPNDRFSAERPEGSISTLTIQRTEQRDSAMYRCASSRRQGTNTEAFFGQGTRLTVV.

The rearrangement joins TRBV12-3 or TRBV12-4 to TRBJ1-4; tentatively, D is TRBD1 (6 bases). The CDR3 is made up of 12 amino acids. V was shortened by 5 bases and J by 10 bases, with 11 bases between the two germline ends. The CDR3 loop is CASSPEGGKLFF. The CDR3 coding sequence is TGTGCCAGCAGTCCTGAGGGGGGAAAACTGTTTTTT.

The J gene is TRBJ1-1, the V gene TRBV4-2; D perhaps matches TRBD1 (6 bases). From germline, CDR1 is LGHNA and CDR2 YNFKEQ. Deletions cut 0 bases from V and 0 bases from J, with 26 bases between. The CDR3 has 21 residues. CDR3 sequence reads: CASSQDWGQPPYWGLNTEAFF. The CDR3, as DNA: TGTGCCAGCAGCCAAGATTGGGGGCAGCCTCCTTACTGGGGCTTGAACACTGAAGCTTTCTTT.

This clonotype has a handful of counts. The chain employs TRBV23-1 and TRBJ1-2, with a possible D match to TRBD1 (6 bases). TRBV23-1 is noted as an ORF with a role that remains uncertain. V was pared by 8 bases and J by 8 bases, with 9 bases between. The CDR3 has 10 amino acids. The CDR3 here is CASLGGGYTF. CDR3 bases: TGCGCCAGCTTGGGGGGCGGCTACACCTTC.

Many counts were recorded for this clonotype. This rearrangement joins TRBV5-1 to TRBJ2-1; 7 positions agree with TRBD1. The length of the CDR3 is 15 residues. Germline V CDR1 and CDR2: SGHRS, YFSETQ. V lost 7 bases to trimming and J lost 0 bases; unmatched junction nucleotides: 7. CDR3 DNA: TGCGCCAGCTACGGGGACAGCAGCTCCTACAATGAGCAGTTCTTC. Encoded protein: CASYGDSSSYNEQFF.

Ten or more counts support this clonotype. The chain employs TRBV12-3 or TRBV12-4 and TRBJ2-7; TRBD1 is a possible D gene (5 bases). V dropped 7 bases and J dropped 3 bases, with 10 bases sitting between them. The CDR3 is 12 amino acids. CDR3 amino acids: CASTPGRYEQYF. DNA of the CDR3: TGTGCCAGCACACCAGGGCGCTACGAGCAGTACTTC.

This clonotype has ten or more counts. The chain uses TRBV9 and TRBJ2-6; weak D call: TRBD1 (6 bases). CDR3 length: 14 residues. V was trimmed by 6 bases and J by 2 bases, leaving 9 bases between them. Germline values: CDR1 SGDLS, CDR2 YYNGEE. The CDR3 DNA reads as TGTGCCAGCACCCCAGGGGCTGGGGCCAACGTCCTGACTTTC. Translated: CASTPGAGANVLTF.

This clonotype appeared a few times. V is TRBV27 and J is TRBJ1-2; D gene ambiguous. Trimming took 1 base from V and 4 from J, leaving 7 bases between them. The CDR3 runs 13 residues. The germline V gene has CDR1 MNHEY and CDR2 SMNVEV (reference sequence). In DNA form, the CDR3 reads TGTGCCAGCAGTTTATTCGCCGGCTATGGCTACACCTTC. Encoded protein: CASSLFAGYGYTF.

This clonotype was observed a handful of times. The chain links TRBV29-1 to TRBJ2-3; 8 nucleotides agree with TRBD2. V was pared by 6 bases and J by 10 bases, with 12 bases of the junction left unmatched. Germline V gives CDR1 SQVTM, CDR2 ANQGSEA. The CDR3 loop spans 13 amino acids. Written as DNA, the CDR3 is TGCAGCGTAGAGACTAGCGCCGCCGCGGCGCAGTATTTT. It is translated as CSVETSAAAAQYF.

This clonotype has a count of ten or more. The chain combines TRBV6-2 or TRBV6-3 with TRBJ1-1, with D uncertain. CDR1 is MNHEY and CDR2 is SVGEGT in the germline V gene. Between the trimmed V and J ends, which lost 2 bases and 8 bases, there was a span of 9 bases. This CDR3 is 12 amino acids long. The CDR3: CASSYRPPEAFF. CDR3 DNA: TGTGCCAGCAGTTACCGGCCCCCCGAAGCTTTCTTT.

The genes are TRBV7-2 and TRBJ1-1; D gene uncertain. Germline V lookup: CDR1 SGHTA, CDR2 FQGNSA. Trimming cost V 0 bases and J 4 bases, with 9 bases left between them. This CDR3 is 14 amino acids long. The CDR3 loop reads CASSLAGLPTEAFF. The CDR3, as DNA: TGTGCCAGCAGCTTAGCAGGGCTTCCCACTGAAGCTTTCTTT.

This clonotype was seen more than once but under ten times. J is TRBJ2-3 and V is TRBV18, with 7 bases identical to TRBD2. From germline, CDR1 is KGHSH and CDR2 LQKENI. V lost 2 bases, J lost 4 bases, and 9 bases stayed unmatched. The length of the CDR3 is 16 residues. CDR3 sequence (DNA): TGTGCCAGCTCACCAACAGGAGCGGGGATCGCAGATACGCAGTATTTT. This translates into CASSPTGAGIADTQYF.

The chain employs TRBV6-2 or TRBV6-3 and TRBJ1-2; D remains ambiguous. Germline V gives CDR1 MNHEY, CDR2 SVGEGT. V was shortened by 10 bases and J by 4 bases, with 13 bases between the two germline ends. CDR3 length: 12 amino acids. The DNA of the CDR3 is TGTGCCACCCATAGGGCACCCTATGGCTACACCTTC. Its translation is CATHRAPYGYTF.

This clonotype was counted at least ten times. The chain employs TRBV7-6 and TRBJ2-3; D is unclear. Germline lookup yields CDR1 SGHVS and CDR2 FNYEAQ. This CDR3 comprises 15 residues. Trimming stripped 2 bases from V and 3 bases from J, with 12 bases between. CDR3: CASSLTLEGTDTQYF. For the CDR3, the DNA is TGTGCCAGCAGCTTAACGTTGGAAGGAACAGATACGCAGTATTTT.

In this sample, this clonotype turned up a few times. This chain uses TRBV28 with TRBJ1-1, with 11 nucleotides matching TRBD1. This CDR3 is 17 amino acids long. Losses at the gene ends were 2 bases for V and 3 bases for J; bases not matched to a gene: 8. In germline, CDR1 is MDHEN, CDR2 SYDVKM. The CDR3 loop reads CASSLLLKGQGDTEAFF. The CDR3 DNA reads as TGTGCCAGCAGTTTACTCTTAAAGGGACAGGGGGACACTGAAGCTTTCTTT.

In this sample, this clonotype turned up a few times. No DNA is shown, since the ends of the CDR3 on it are uncertain; the CDR3 is the one TCRdb lists. V gene TRBV20-1 combines with J gene TRBJ2-1; the table's TRBD2 call for D was not verified on the DNA. The CDR3 spans 13 amino acids, including both terminal residues. CDR1 and CDR2 (germline): DFQATT, SNEGSKA (reference sequence). The chain's CDR3 is CSARVGEGSSDSF.

This clonotype was counted only a few times. J is TRBJ2-7 and V is TRBV6-5; the D gene is possibly TRBD1 (6 bases). Germline loops: CDR1 MNHEY, CDR2 SVGAGI. CDR3 length equals 14 residues. Trimming left V 6 bases short and J 2 bases short, with 14 bases between. The chain's CDR3 is CASRAGRTAYEQYF. The DNA for the CDR3 is TGTGCCAGCAGAGCAGGTCGGACAGCCTACGAGCAGTACTTC.

This clonotype occurred many times. The chain carries TRBV6-5 and TRBJ2-5; perhaps TRBD2 as D (7 bases). This CDR3 is 13 amino acids long. CDR1 is MNHEY and CDR2 is SVGAGI in the germline V gene. V was cut by 5 bases and J by 4 bases, with 11 bases left in between. The CDR3 nucleotides are TGTGCCAGCAGTCACAGGGAGGGAGAGACCCAGTACTTC. Translating gives CASSHREGETQYF.

This clonotype was detected a few times. The genes are TRBV19 and TRBJ2-7, with a weak D call TRBD2 (5 bases). The germline V and J ends were trimmed by 3 bases and 3 bases, with 18 bases remaining between them. This CDR3 spans 16 amino acids. Germline values: CDR1 LNHDA, CDR2 SQIVND (reference sequence). The CDR3: CASSMGVEAHLYEQYF. DNA of the CDR3: TGTGCCAGTAGTATGGGTGTGGAGGCCCACCTCTACGAGCAGTACTTC.

This clonotype showed up just a few times. The rearrangement uses TRBV7-2 and TRBJ1-6; D call uncertain. V dropped 2 bases and J dropped 5 bases, with 10 bases sitting between them. The CDR3 runs to 15 residues. Germline CDR1 reads SGHTA; CDR2 reads FQGNSA. This CDR3 is CASSLSSNNNSPLHF. The CDR3 region has the DNA TGTGCCAGCAGCTTATCCAGCAACAATAATTCACCCCTCCACTTT.

V gene TRBV5-1 combines with J gene TRBJ2-3, with 8 bases lining up with TRBD1. CDR1 is SGHRS, CDR2 YFSETQ, per germline. V was clipped by 0 bases and J by 3 bases; unmatched bases: 3. This CDR3 has 15 amino acids. As DNA, the CDR3 is TGCGCCAGCAGCTTGGAGGACAGGGTGACAGATACGCAGTATTTT. Protein: CASSLEDRVTDTQYF.

This clonotype showed up just a few times. The CDR3 here is CASSSAEINYGYTF. The CDR3 DNA reads TGTGCCAGCAGCTCAGCTGAGATTAACTATGGCTACACCTTC. The chain joins TRBV7-8 to TRBJ1-2; D call uncertain. CDR1 is SGHVS, CDR2 FQNEAQ, per germline. The CDR3 is made up of 14 amino acids. Trimming cost V 4 bases and J 1 base, with 10 bases left between them. The full variable domain, its missing parts supplied by reference TRBV7-8 and TRBJ1-2, is GAGVSQSPRYKVAKRGQDVALRCDPISGHVSLFWYQQALGQGPEFLTYFQNEAQLDKSGLPSDRFFAERPEGSVSTLKIQRTQQEDSAVYLCASSSAEINYGYTFGSGTRLTVV.

This clonotype was counted many times. One end of the junction does not line up with germline, which may come from a read error. The genes are TRBV7-7 and TRBJ2-3; D is possibly TRBD2 (5 bases). In germline, CDR1 is SSHAT, CDR2 FNYEAQ (reference sequence). CDR3 length: 14 amino acids. The CDR3 spells CASSSGSSTDTQYF. The CDR3 region has the DNA TGTGCTAGCAGCTCGGGGAGCAGCACAGATACGCAGTATTTT.

This clonotype was picked up a small number of times. This chain uses TRBV4-3 with TRBJ2-7; 7 nucleotides line up with TRBD1. This CDR3 is built from 16 residues. From germline, CDR1 is LGHNA and CDR2 YSLEER. The junction had 7 bases not matched to a gene; V was cut back by 0 bases and J by 2 bases. The CDR3 loop is CASSQEDRSGPYEQYF. CDR3 sequence (DNA): TGCGCCAGCAGCCAAGAGGACAGGTCTGGGCCCTACGAGCAGTACTTC.

The chain joins TRBV7-9 to TRBJ2-5; D is perhaps TRBD1 or TRBD2 (5 bases each). V shed 5 bases and J shed 5 bases, with 18 bases lying between them. Germline assignment: CDR1 SEHNR and CDR2 FQNEAQ (reference sequence). CDR3 length: 15 residues. The CDR3: CASSPRDGYMETQYF. The DNA of the CDR3 is TGTGCCAGCAGCCCACGGGACGGTTATATGGAGACCCAGTACTTC.

This clonotype was counted only a few times. Sequence at one end of the junction differs from germline and may be a read error. The chain has TRBV9 and TRBJ2-7, with 13 bases fitting TRBD2. This CDR3 comprises 16 residues. The germline V gene has CDR1 SGDLS and CDR2 YYNGEE. CDR3 DNA sequence: TGTGCCAGCAGCCCCAATATAGGCATCGGGACTAGCGGGGTATCGTTC. Translation: CASSPNIGIGTSGVSF.